This T cell receptor (beta chain) was captured by sequencing in a study of CD8 T cells in ankylosing spondylitis. Findings of the study overall: Relatively rare in peripheral blood, disease-linked clones were also CD8+. Seemingly characteristic of ankylosing spondylitis blood was a TCR beta motif consisting of under ten highly homologous variants.

J was trimmed by 4 bases and V by 3 bases; bases with no gene match: 9. CDR3 length: 15 amino acids. Germline V gene sequence: CDR1 SGHVS, CDR2 FNYEAQ. TCRdb ran MiXCR on the 5' RACE reads and lists one entry per CDR3 protein. This table holds more than 650,000 distinct CDR3 sequences, approximately 12% found once. This clonotype came up a few times. Its antigen is currently unknown. This sequence originates from a male donor with ankylosing spondylitis. J is TRBJ2-7 and V is TRBV7-6; 7 bases fit TRBD1. The sample comprised blood, either unsorted or a sorted T cell fraction (not recorded which). The CDR3 reads CASSFAPGQTYEQYF. In nucleotides, the CDR3 is TGTGCCAGCAGCTTCGCCCCGGGACAGACGTACGAGCAGTACTTC.